Presented here are 14 T cell receptor beta chains from one specimen sequenced in a study of shared clonotypes between healthy human individuals. Libraries were prepared by immunoSEQ multiplex PCR; TCRdb keeps only in-frame clonotypes and omits some of them. Seen here are 600,000 to 750,000 clones, approximately 79% observed once, and the top ten hold about 1.8%. Specimen: memory CD4+ T cells sorted from blood. The subset: CD45RA-negative fraction. The receptor source for this set is a woman aged 25 to 39 in good health.

On this clone itself: A much larger clone sits a single nucleotide away, making a read error possible. The V gene is TRBV2, the J gene TRBJ2-6; D call uncertain. Germline V gene sequence: CDR1 SNHLY, CDR2 FYNNEI. The CDR3 totals 12 residues. The V end was cut by 4 bases, the J end by 4 bases, with 2 bases between. In DNA form, the CDR3 reads TGTGCCAGCAGTGCAGGGGCCAACGTCCTGACTTTC. Amino acids: CASSAGANVLTF.

J is TRBJ2-3 and V is TRBV4-1; maybe TRBD2 (6 bases). Germline V gene data show CDR1 as MGHRA and CDR2 as YSYEKL. The CDR3 consists of 15 residues. Trimming shortened V by 1 base and J by 2 bases, and 10 bases separated the two germline ends. The CDR3 nucleotides are TGCGCCAGCAGCCAAGTGGCGGGATTCACAGATACGCAGTATTTT. It specifies CASSQVAGFTDTQYF.

V is TRBV7-9 and J is TRBJ1-2; 7 positions match TRBD1. The CDR3 is 15 residues long. CDR1 and CDR2 from the germline V gene are SEHNR and FQNEAQ (reference sequence). Trimming at V came to 5 bases and at J to 3 bases, leaving 9 bases not matched to a gene. CDR3 region: CASSRTDRPHYGYTF. CDR3 nucleotide sequence: TGTGCCAGCAGCCGGACGGACAGGCCGCACTATGGCTACACCTTC.

Here the CDR3 DNA reads TGTGCCACCAGCAGAGATAGGGTCCTGGGAATGGATGGCTACACCTTC. Residues: CATSRDRVLGMDGYTF. The chain is built from TRBV15 and TRBJ1-2; D not resolved. V was trimmed by 0 bases and J by 6 bases, leaving 17 bases between them. Germline CDR1 LNHNV, CDR2 YYDKDF (reference sequence). This CDR3 has 16 residues.

J is TRBJ1-4 and V is TRBV6-1; 7 nucleotides agree with TRBD1. The CDR3 runs 15 residues. Trimming at V came to 6 bases and at J to 4 bases, leaving 8 bases not matched to a gene. In germline, CDR1 is MNHNS, CDR2 SASEGT. The DNA of the CDR3 is TGTGCCAGCAGGCTTCGGACAGGACTTAATGAAAAACTGTTTTTT. Translation gives CASRLRTGLNEKLFF.

This clone appeared a single time. J is TRBJ1-5 and V is TRBV16; D remains ambiguous. The germline V and J ends were trimmed by 2 bases and 2 bases, with 10 bases remaining between them. Germline V lookup: CDR1 KGHSY, CDR2 FQNENV. This CDR3 is built from 15 residues. CDR3 amino acids: CASSQAQYRNQPQHF. CDR3 nucleotide sequence: TGTGCCAGCAGCCAAGCCCAATACCGCAATCAGCCCCAGCATTTT.

The chain couples TRBV7-2 to TRBJ2-4; 7 positions agree with TRBD2. CDR3 length equals 14 residues. The germline V gene encodes CDR1 SGHTA and CDR2 FQGNSA. Trimming at V came to 7 bases and at J to 14 bases, leaving 17 bases not matched to a gene. In DNA, the CDR3 is TGTGCCAGCACCCCGTTGGCTAGCGGTGGATTGGAGTACTTC. Translated: CASTPLASGGLEYF.

The table lists this clone with a few counts. This chain links TRBV11-3 with TRBJ2-2, with 12 bases aligning to TRBD2. This CDR3 has 17 amino acids. Germline loops: CDR1 SGHNT, CDR2 YENEEA. Unmatched junction bases numbered 7, after V lost 1 base and J lost 7 bases. The CDR3 DNA reads TGTGCCAGCAGCTTAGGGAAGACTAGCGGGAGTAACGGGGAGCTGTTTTTT. This translates into CASSLGKTSGSNGELFF.

The chain is built from TRBV5-6 and TRBJ1-1; 7 bases align to TRBD1. This CDR3 is 15 amino acids long. V shed 1 base and J 4 bases; nucleotides not matched to a gene: 7. CDR1 is SGHDT and CDR2 is YYEEEE in the germline V gene. The CDR3 DNA is TGTGCCAGCAGCTTGCCTGGACAGGATCTCACTGAAGCTTTCTTT. This gives the protein CASSLPGQDLTEAFF.

This clone came up many times. The chain couples TRBV6-4 to TRBJ1-1, with D tentatively TRBD1 (6 bases). This CDR3 region has 15 residues. From germline, CDR1 is MRHNA and CDR2 SNTAGT. V gave up 6 bases and J gave up 2 bases, with 16 bases separating them. The CDR3 nucleotides are TGTGCCAGCAGCTCGAGGGTAGGGGGAAACACTGAAGCTTTCTTT. Protein: CASSSRVGGNTEAFF.

This clone appeared a few times. CDR3 sequence (DNA): TGTGCCAGCAGCCCCGGGACACGGAACACTGAAGCTTTCTTT. The encoded protein is CASSPGTRNTEAFF. The chain recombines TRBV7-9 with TRBJ1-1; perhaps TRBD1 as D (6 bases). The ends were cut back, 5 bases at V and 1 base at J, with 11 bases in the middle. The length of the CDR3 is 14 residues. Germline CDR1 is SEHNR and CDR2 is FQNEAQ (reference sequence).

This clone was detected once. The chain is built from TRBV29-1 and TRBJ2-7; tentatively, D is TRBD2 (5 bases). V was trimmed by 6 bases and J by 0 bases, leaving 24 bases between them. CDR1 SQVTM and CDR2 ANQGSEA come from the germline V gene. The CDR3 extends over 17 amino acids. The CDR3 loop is CSVLFRGSSGSSYEQYF. CDR3 bases: TGCAGCGTCCTATTCCGGGGTTCCTCAGGAAGCTCCTACGAGCAGTACTTC.

The J gene is TRBJ2-1, the V gene TRBV11-2, with D uncertain. The CDR3 has 12 amino acids. The germline V gene has CDR1 SGHAT and CDR2 FQNNGV. V was pared by 2 bases and J by 6 bases, with 5 bases between. Here the CDR3 reads CASSLIGNEQFF. For the CDR3, the DNA is TGTGCCAGCAGCTTAATCGGCAATGAGCAGTTCTTC.

V is TRBV6-6 and J is TRBJ1-5; D gene ambiguous. Germline lookup yields CDR1 MNHNY and CDR2 SVGAGI (reference sequence). The CDR3 spans 13 residues. V gave up 3 bases and J gave up 0 bases, with 3 bases separating them. The CDR3 DNA sequence: TGTGCCAGCAGTTATATTAGCAATCAGCCCCAGCATTTT. As protein: CASSYISNQPQHF.